The rows below give T cell receptor beta chains drawn from one sample of a study of blood T cells in healthy people across ages. TCRdb itself ran the 5' RACE reads through MiXCR, one entry per CDR3 protein. The profile shows about 1 million distinct CDR3 sequences, under 30% of them singletons. These records were also assigned to another study, of T cells of mothers and their children.

Sequenced sample: blood. The receptors originated from a girl aged 2 to 9 in good health. The CDR3 runs from the conserved cysteine through the conserved F or W. A D gene is named only where the DNA matches it firmly. Some rows mark clone size as missing; the rest say once, few, many or name a class of expanded clone.

>few|TRBD2|TRBV7-2|TRBJ2-2
TGTGCCAGCAGTCGCGGGGGGACTAGAGACACCGGGGAGCTGTTTTTT
CASSRGGTRDTGELFF
>few|-|TRBV20-1|TRBJ2-3
TGCAGTGCTAGAGATTCCAGGGGAGGTGCAGATACGCAGTATTTT
CSARDSRGGADTQYF
>-|TRBD2|TRBV6-5|TRBJ2-5
TGTGCCAGCAGTTACGGGGCTGCAGCGGGGGGGCAAGAGACCCAGTACTTC
CASSYGAAAGGQETQYF
>few|TRBD2|TRBV28|TRBJ2-7
TGTGCCAGCAGTTCGCTAGCGGGAGATCCCTACGAGCAGTACTTC
CASSSLAGDPYEQYF
>-|-|TRBV14|TRBJ1-2
TGTGCCAGCAGCCTATCAGAGGGCGCGAACTATGGCTACACCTTC
CASSLSEGANYGYTF
>-|-|TRBV5-6|TRBJ2-7
TGTGCCAGCAGCTTGCAACGGGACGGGACCTACGAGCAGTACTTC
CASSLQRDGTYEQYF
>-|-|TRBV24-1|TRBJ2-1
TGTGCCACCCGGGCAGACTCCTACAATGAGCAGTTCTTC
CATRADSYNEQFF
>-|-|TRBV6-6|TRBJ2-7
TGTGCCAGCAGCCCTAGGGGTCTGGGATACGAGCAGTACTTC
CASSPRGLGYEQYF
>few|TRBD1|TRBV28|TRBJ2-5
TGTGCCAGCAGTTTACCACCGACAGGGGTCGGTTTATCAGAGACCCAGTACTTC
CASSLPPTGVGLSETQYF
>few|-|TRBV10-3|TRBJ2-7
TGTGCCATCAGCACAGAATCGTACGAGCAGTACTTC
CAISTESYEQYF
>-|-|TRBV10-3|TRBJ1-4
TGTGCCATCAGTCCTGGACCGCCCGGGGACGATGAAAAACTGTTTTTT
CAISPGPPGDDEKLFF
>few|TRBD2|TRBV28|TRBJ2-5
TGTGCCAGCAGTTTTCAGTCGGGAGGGAAAGAGGCCCAGTACTTC
CASSFQSGGKEAQYF
>many|-|TRBV7-9|TRBJ2-1
TGTGCCAGCAGCTTATTGGGGCGCAATGAGCAGTTCTTC
CASSLLGRNEQFF
>few|-|TRBV3-1|TRBJ2-7
TGTGCCAGCAGCCAAGGCTATTCTTTGGCCTACGAGCAGTACTTC
CASSQGYSLAYEQYF
>-|-|TRBV11-3|TRBJ2-2
TGTGCCAGCAGCTTCGACAGCACCGGGGAGCTGTTTTTT
CASSFDSTGELFF
>few|TRBD2|TRBV29-1|TRBJ2-7
TGCAGCGTGGATAGGGGTAGCGGGAGCTCCTACGAGCAGTACTTC
CSVDRGSGSSYEQYF
>few|-|TRBV12-3/TRBV12-4|TRBJ2-5
TGTGCCAGCAGCCCGGGGACAATACTCCAAGAGACCCAGTACTTC
CASSPGTILQETQYF
>few|-|TRBV9|TRBJ2-1
TGTGCCAGCAGCGTAGTGGCTAGCGCGTCGGAGCAGTTCTTC
CASSVVASASEQFF
>few|TRBD2|TRBV5-5|TRBJ2-1
TGTGCCAGCAGCGTGGGACTACGGATCAATGAGCAGTTCTTC
CASSVGLRINEQFF
>few|TRBD2|TRBV12-3/TRBV12-4|TRBJ2-1
TGTGCCAGCAGCGGACTAGCGGGGGTTGATGAGCAGTTCTTC
CASSGLAGVDEQFF
>few|-|TRBV28|TRBJ2-7
TGTGCCAGCCGAAACCATATCAACCTTTACGAGCAGTACTTC
CASRNHINLYEQYF
>few|-|TRBV28|TRBJ2-3
TGTGCCAGCAGTTATGGGGGTTGGGATACGCAGTATTTT
CASSYGGWDTQYF
>-|-|TRBV11-2|TRBJ2-2
TGTGCCAGCAGCTACGGACTGGGCGCCGGGGAGCTGTTTTTT
CASSYGLGAGELFF
>-|-|TRBV10-3|TRBJ2-5
TGTGCCATCAGTGAGTCCGACGGGACGCGGGTAGAGACCCAGTACTTC
CAISESDGTRVETQYF
>few|TRBD1|TRBV3-1|TRBJ2-1
TGTGCCAGCAGCATCCCCGGGACAGGGGACAATGAGCAGTTCTTC
CASSIPGTGDNEQFF
>-|-|TRBV5-1|TRBJ2-5
TGCGCCAGCAGCTTGGCCCAGTCGACGCGAGAGACCCAGTACTTC
CASSLAQSTRETQYF
>few|-|TRBV7-2|TRBJ1-1
TGTGCCAGCAGCCAGAGAGGGTGGAACACTGAAGCTTTCTTT
CASSQRGWNTEAFF
>-|-|TRBV5-1|TRBJ1-4
TGCGCCAGCGGCCTAGGCTGGGGTGAAAAACTGTTTTTT
CASGLGWGEKLFF
>many|TRBD2|TRBV7-2|TRBJ2-3
TGTGCCAGCAGTCCGACTAGCGGGGGAACGGATACGCAGTATTTT
CASSPTSGGTDTQYF
>few|-|TRBV7-9|TRBJ2-4
TGTGCCAGCAGCGCTTCCCCCGGGGTTGCCAAAAACATTCAGTACTTC
CASSASPGVAKNIQYF
>few|-|TRBV4-3|TRBJ2-3
TGCGCCAGCAGCCAAGAAATCGGAGATACGCAGTATTTT
CASSQEIGDTQYF
>-|TRBD1|TRBV3-1|TRBJ1-6
TGTGCCAGCAGCCAAGGGACAGGGGCCAATTCACCCCTCCACTTT
CASSQGTGANSPLHF
>-|TRBD2|TRBV7-9|TRBJ2-7
TGTGCCAGCAGCCAAAATCGACTAGCGGACCCCTACGAGCAGTACTTC
CASSQNRLADPYEQYF
>once|-|TRBV25-1|TRBJ2-3
TGTGCCAGCAGTGACTTAGGCGGGACAGTCCGGGGTTTT
CASSDLGGTVRGF
>-|TRBD1|TRBV4-3|TRBJ2-2
TGCGCCAGCAGCCAAGATGGGACAGGGAACGGGGAGCTGTTTTTT
CASSQDGTGNGELFF
>few|-|TRBV29-1|TRBJ2-3
TGCAGCGTTTCCCTCCGACTAGTTTCAGATACGCAGTATTTT
CSVSLRLVSDTQYF
>-|TRBD2|TRBV4-2|TRBJ2-1
TGTGCCAGCAGCCAAGAATCGAAACGGGGGGTCGATGAGCAGTTCTTC
CASSQESKRGVDEQFF
>few|-|TRBV10-3|TRBJ1-5
TGTGCCATCAGTGACGGAGAACCGGGCCAGCCCCAGCATTTT
CAISDGEPGQPQHF
>few|-|TRBV5-1|TRBJ2-7
TGCGCCAGCAGCTTGGAACCGGGGCGAACCGAGCAGTACTTC
CASSLEPGRTEQYF
>many|TRBD2|TRBV7-2|TRBJ2-1
TGTGCCAGCCGACTAGCGGGCCTGAATGAGCAGTTCTTC
CASRLAGLNEQFF
>-|TRBD1|TRBV5-1|TRBJ2-7
TGCGCCAGCAGCCACTCTACCGGACAGGGGATCGACGAGCAGTACTTC
CASSHSTGQGIDEQYF
>few|TRBD2|TRBV5-5|TRBJ2-7
TGTGCCAGCAGCTTGGGAGGGCGGGGGAGCTCCTACGAGCAGTACTTC
CASSLGGRGSSYEQYF
>few|-|TRBV15|TRBJ2-2
TGTGCCACCAGCAGAGAGGCAGCTTACACCGGGGAGCTGTTTTTT
CATSREAAYTGELFF
>-|TRBD2|TRBV18|TRBJ2-7
TGTGCCAGCTCACCACCGTTCGGGGGGACCTACGAGCAGTACTTC
CASSPPFGGTYEQYF
>-|-|TRBV29-1|TRBJ2-6
TGCAGCTACTCAATCCCATCTGGGGCCAACGTCCTGACTTTC
CSYSIPSGANVLTF
>-|TRBD2|TRBV7-9|TRBJ2-1
TGTGCCAGCAGCTTAGGTATTAGCGGGGGGCAGTTCTTC
CASSLGISGGQFF
>-|-|TRBV5-6|TRBJ1-1
TGTGCCAGCAGCTTATTTCAGGGAACTGAAGCTTTCTTT
CASSLFQGTEAFF
>-|-|TRBV10-3|TRBJ2-7
TGTGCCATCCGTGATACCCCTTTGGAGCAGTACTTC
CAIRDTPLEQYF
>-|-|TRBV19|TRBJ1-2
TGTGCCAGTAGTATTTTCAAAGGAAGTCCGGACGGCTACACCTTC
CASSIFKGSPDGYTF
>few|TRBD1|TRBV2|TRBJ2-1
TGTGCCAAGCACCCCGGGACAGTGCCTGGTGAGCAGTTCTTC
CAKHPGTVPGEQFF
>few|TRBD2|TRBV5-1|TRBJ2-5
TGCGCCAGCAGCGGGACTAGCGGGAGTGAGACCCAGTACTTC
CASSGTSGSETQYF
>-|-|TRBV28|TRBJ2-1
TGTGCCAGCACCTTAGACTCGTACAATGAGCAGTTCTTC
CASTLDSYNEQFF
>once|-|TRBV5-1|TRBJ2-3
TGCGCCAGCAGCTTGTGGAACGGATGGGCAGATACGCAGTATTTT
CASSLWNGWADTQYF
>-|-|TRBV27|TRBJ2-1
TGTGCCAGCAGTGCCTCTAGCACTGAGCAGTTCTTC
CASSASSTEQFF
>-|-|TRBV10-1|TRBJ2-7
TGCGCCCCAGGGGGGGGCCACGAGCAGTACTTC
CAPGGGHEQYF
>-|-|TRBV25-1|TRBJ2-5
TGTGCCAGCAGTGACGGACCAGGCGTAATCGAGACCCAGTACTTC
CASSDGPGVIETQYF
>-|-|TRBV3-1|TRBJ2-7
TGTGCCAGCAGCCAAGTTTCCGGGTCACGCGAGCAGTACTTC
CASSQVSGSREQYF
>-|-|TRBV7-2|TRBJ2-3
TGTGCCAGCAGCTTAGGATCAGTCCCCACAGATACGCAGTATTTT
CASSLGSVPTDTQYF
>-|TRBD1|TRBV13|TRBJ1-1
TGTGCCAGCAGCACTGGACAGGGTTGGAACACTGAAGCTTTCTTT
CASSTGQGWNTEAFF
>-|TRBD1|TRBV4-3|TRBJ1-2
TGCGCCAGCAGCCAAGACTGGGACAGGGGAACTGTCTATGGCTACACCTTC
CASSQDWDRGTVYGYTF